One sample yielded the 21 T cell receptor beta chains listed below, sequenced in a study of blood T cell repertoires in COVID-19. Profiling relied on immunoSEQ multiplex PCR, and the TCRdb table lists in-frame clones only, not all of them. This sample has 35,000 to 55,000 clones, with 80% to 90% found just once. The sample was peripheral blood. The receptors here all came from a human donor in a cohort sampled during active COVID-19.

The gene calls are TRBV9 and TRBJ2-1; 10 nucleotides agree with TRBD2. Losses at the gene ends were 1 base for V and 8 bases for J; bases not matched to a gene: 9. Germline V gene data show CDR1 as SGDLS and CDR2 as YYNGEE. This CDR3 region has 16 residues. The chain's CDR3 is CASSVRAGGFLDEQFF. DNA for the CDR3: TGTGCCAGCAGCGTACGAGCGGGAGGGTTCTTGGATGAGCAGTTCTTC.

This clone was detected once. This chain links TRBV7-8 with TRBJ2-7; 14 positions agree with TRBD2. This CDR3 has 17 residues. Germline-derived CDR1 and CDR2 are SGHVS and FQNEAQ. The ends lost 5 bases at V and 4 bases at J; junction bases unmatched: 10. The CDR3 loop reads CASSPGTSGRFPYEQYF. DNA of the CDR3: TGTGCCAGCAGCCCGGGGACTAGCGGGAGATTCCCTTACGAGCAGTACTTC. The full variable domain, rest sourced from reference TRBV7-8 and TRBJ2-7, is GAGVSQSPRYKVAKRGQDVALRCDPISGHVSLFWYQQALGQGPEFLTYFQNEAQLDKSGLPSDRFFAERPEGSVSTLKIQRTQQEDSAVYLCASSPGTSGRFPYEQYFGPGTRLTVT.

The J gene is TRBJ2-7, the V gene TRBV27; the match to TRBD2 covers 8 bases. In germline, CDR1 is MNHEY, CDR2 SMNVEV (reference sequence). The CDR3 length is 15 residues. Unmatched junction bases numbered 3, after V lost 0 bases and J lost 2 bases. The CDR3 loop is CASSLSTAGAYEQYF. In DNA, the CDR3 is TGTGCCAGCAGTTTATCAACAGCGGGAGCCTACGAGCAGTACTTC.

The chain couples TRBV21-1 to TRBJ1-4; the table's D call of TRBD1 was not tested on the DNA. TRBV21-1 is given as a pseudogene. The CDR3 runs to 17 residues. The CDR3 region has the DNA TGTGCCAGCAGCAACACACAGGGGGAAGGGGGTAATGAAAAACTGTTTTTT. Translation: CASSNTQGEGGNEKLFF.

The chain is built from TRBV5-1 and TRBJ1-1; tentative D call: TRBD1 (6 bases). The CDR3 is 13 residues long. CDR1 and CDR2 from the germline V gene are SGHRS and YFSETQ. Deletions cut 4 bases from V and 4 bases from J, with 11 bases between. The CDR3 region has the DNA TGCGCCAGCAGCGAGGGACAAAGCACTGAAGCTTTCTTT. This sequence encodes CASSEGQSTEAFF.

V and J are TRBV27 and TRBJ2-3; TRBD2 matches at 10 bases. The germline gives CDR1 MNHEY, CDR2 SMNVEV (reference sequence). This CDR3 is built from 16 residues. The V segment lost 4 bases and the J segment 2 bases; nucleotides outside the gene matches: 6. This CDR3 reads CASSYLAGGLTDTQYF. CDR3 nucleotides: TGTGCCAGCAGTTACTTAGCGGGAGGACTCACAGATACGCAGTATTTT.

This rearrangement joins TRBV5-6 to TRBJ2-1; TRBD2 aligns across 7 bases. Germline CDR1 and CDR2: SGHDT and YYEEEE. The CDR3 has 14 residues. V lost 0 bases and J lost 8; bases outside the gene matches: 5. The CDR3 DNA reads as TGTGCCAGCAGCTTGGAGGGACTATCCTATGAGCAGTTCTTC. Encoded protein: CASSLEGLSYEQFF.

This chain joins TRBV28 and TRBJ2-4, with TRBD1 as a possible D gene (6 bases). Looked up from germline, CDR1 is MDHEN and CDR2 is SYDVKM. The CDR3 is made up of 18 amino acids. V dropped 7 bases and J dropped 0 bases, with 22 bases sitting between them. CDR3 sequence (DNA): TGTGCCAGCACCACAATACAGGGTGGGATGGTAGCCAAAAACATTCAGTACTTC. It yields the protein CASTTIQGGMVAKNIQYF.

CDR3 amino acids: CASSLHGLAGEQFF. Here the CDR3 DNA reads TGTGCCAGCAGCTTACATGGACTAGCGGGAGAGCAGTTCTTC. V gene TRBV11-3 combines with J gene TRBJ2-1, with 12 bases that match TRBD2. The CDR3 spans 14 residues. Germline V gene data show CDR1 as SGHNT and CDR2 as YENEEA. Losses at the gene ends were 2 bases for V and 10 bases for J; bases not matched to a gene: 3.

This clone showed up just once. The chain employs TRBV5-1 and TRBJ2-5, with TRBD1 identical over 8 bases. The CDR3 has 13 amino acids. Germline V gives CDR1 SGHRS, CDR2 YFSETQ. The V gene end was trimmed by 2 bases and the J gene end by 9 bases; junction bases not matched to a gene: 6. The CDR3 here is CASSFGAGGSQYF. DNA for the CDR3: TGCGCCAGCAGCTTCGGGGCAGGGGGCTCCCAGTACTTC.

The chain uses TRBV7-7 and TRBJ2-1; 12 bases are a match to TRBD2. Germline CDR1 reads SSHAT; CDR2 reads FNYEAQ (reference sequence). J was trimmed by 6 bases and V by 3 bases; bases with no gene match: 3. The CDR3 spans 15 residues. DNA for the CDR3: TGTGCCAGCAGCTTCGGACTAGCGGGAACCAATGAGCAGTTCTTC. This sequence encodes CASSFGLAGTNEQFF. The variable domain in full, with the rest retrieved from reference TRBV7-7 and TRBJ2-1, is GAGVSQSPRYKVTKRGQDVTLRCDPISSHATLYWYQQALGQGPEFLTYFNYEAQPDKSGLPSDRFSAERPEGSISTLTIQRTEQRDSAMYRCASSFGLAGTNEQFFGPGTRLTVL.

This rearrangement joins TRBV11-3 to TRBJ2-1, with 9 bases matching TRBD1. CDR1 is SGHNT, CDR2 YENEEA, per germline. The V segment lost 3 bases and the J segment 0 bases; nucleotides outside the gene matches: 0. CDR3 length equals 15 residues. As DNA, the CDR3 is TGTGCCAGCAGCTTGACAGGGGGCTCCTACAATGAGCAGTTCTTC. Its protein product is CASSLTGGSYNEQFF.

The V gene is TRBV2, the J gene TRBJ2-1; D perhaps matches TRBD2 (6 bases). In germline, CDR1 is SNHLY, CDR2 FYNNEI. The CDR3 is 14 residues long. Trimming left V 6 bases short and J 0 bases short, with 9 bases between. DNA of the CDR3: TGTGCCAGCAGCGTTAGCGGCTCCTACAATGAGCAGTTCTTC. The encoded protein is CASSVSGSYNEQFF. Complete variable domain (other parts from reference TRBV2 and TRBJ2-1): EPEVTQTPSHQVTQMGQEVILRCVPISNHLYFYWYRQILGQKVEFLVSFYNNEISEKSEIFDDQFSVERPDGSNFTLKIRSTKLEDSAMYFCASSVSGSYNEQFFGPGTRLTVL.

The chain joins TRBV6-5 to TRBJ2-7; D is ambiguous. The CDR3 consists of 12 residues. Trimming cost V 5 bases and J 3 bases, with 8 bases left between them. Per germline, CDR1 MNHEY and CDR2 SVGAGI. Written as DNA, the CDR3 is TGTGCCAGCAGTCATAGTCGCTACGAGCAGTACTTC. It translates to CASSHSRYEQYF.

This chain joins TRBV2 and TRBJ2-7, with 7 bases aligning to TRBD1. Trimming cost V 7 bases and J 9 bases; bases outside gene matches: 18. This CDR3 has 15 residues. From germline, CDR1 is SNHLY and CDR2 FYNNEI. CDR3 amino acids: CASTRGSGGQRRQYF. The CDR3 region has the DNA TGTGCCAGCACCCGAGGGTCAGGGGGACAGAGACGGCAGTACTTC.

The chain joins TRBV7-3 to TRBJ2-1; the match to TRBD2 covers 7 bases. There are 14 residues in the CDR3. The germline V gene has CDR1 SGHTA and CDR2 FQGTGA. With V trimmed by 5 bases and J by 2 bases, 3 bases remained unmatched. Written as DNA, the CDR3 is TGTGCCAGCAGCCCAGCGGGAACCTACAATGAGCAGTTCTTC. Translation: CASSPAGTYNEQFF. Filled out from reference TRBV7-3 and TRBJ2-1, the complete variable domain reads GAGVSQTPSNKVTEKGKYVELRCDPISGHTALYWYRQSLGQGPEFLIYFQGTGAADDSGLPNDRFFAVRPEGSVSTLKIQRTERGDSAVYLCASSPAGTYNEQFFGPGTRLTVL.

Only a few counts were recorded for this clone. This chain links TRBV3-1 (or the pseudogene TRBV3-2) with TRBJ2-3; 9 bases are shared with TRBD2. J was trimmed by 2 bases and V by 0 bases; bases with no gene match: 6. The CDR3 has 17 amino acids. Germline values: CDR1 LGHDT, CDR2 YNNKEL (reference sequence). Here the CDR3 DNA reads TGTGCCAGCAGCCAAGATCTTCTAGCGGGACCCACAGATACGCAGTATTTT. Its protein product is CASSQDLLAGPTDTQYF.

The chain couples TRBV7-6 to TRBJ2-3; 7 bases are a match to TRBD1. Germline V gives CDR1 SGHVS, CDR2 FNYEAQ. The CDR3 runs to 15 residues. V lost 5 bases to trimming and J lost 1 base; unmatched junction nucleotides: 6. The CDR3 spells CASSQQGLGTDTQYF. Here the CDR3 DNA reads TGTGCCAGCAGCCAACAGGGGTTGGGCACAGATACGCAGTATTTT.

CDR3 nucleotide sequence: TGTGCCAGCGGGTCTGGGGAGGTCGGAAACACCATATATTTT. It is translated as CASGSGEVGNTIYF. The chain has TRBV9 and TRBJ1-3; D uncertain. The CDR3 extends over 14 amino acids. V was trimmed by 7 bases and J by 4 bases, leaving 15 bases between them. From germline, CDR1 is SGDLS and CDR2 YYNGEE. Full variable domain (rest looked up from reference TRBV9 and TRBJ1-3): DSGVTQTPKHLITATGQRVTLRCSPRSGDLSVYWYQQSLDQGLQFLIQYYNGEERAKGNILERFSAQQFPDLHSELNLSSLELGDSALYFCASGSGEVGNTIYFGEGSWLTVV.

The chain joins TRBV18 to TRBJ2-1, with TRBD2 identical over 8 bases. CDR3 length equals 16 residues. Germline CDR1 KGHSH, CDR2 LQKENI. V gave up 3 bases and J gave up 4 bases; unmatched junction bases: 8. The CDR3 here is CASSPPLAGRYNEQFF. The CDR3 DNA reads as TGTGCCAGCTCACCTCCTTTAGCGGGACGGTACAATGAGCAGTTCTTC.

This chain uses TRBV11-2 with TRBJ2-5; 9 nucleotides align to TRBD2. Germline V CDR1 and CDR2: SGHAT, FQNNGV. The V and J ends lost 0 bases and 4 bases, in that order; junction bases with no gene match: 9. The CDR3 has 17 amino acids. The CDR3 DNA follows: TGTGCCAGCAGCTTAGAGGGGTTTGGCGGGAGGGCAGAGACCCAGTACTTC. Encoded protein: CASSLEGFGGRAETQYF.